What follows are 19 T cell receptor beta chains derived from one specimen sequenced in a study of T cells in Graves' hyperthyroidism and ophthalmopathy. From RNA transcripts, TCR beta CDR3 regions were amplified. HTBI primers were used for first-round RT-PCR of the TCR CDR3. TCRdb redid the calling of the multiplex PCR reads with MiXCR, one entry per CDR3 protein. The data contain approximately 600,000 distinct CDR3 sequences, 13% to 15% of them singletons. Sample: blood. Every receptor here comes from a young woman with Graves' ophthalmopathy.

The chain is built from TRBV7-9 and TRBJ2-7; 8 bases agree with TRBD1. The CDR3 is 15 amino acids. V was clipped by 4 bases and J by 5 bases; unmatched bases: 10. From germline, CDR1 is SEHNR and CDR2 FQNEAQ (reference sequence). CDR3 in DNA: TGTGCCAGCAGCTCCGTCAGGGGGCTGGAAGACGAGCAGTACTTC. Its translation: CASSSVRGLEDEQYF.

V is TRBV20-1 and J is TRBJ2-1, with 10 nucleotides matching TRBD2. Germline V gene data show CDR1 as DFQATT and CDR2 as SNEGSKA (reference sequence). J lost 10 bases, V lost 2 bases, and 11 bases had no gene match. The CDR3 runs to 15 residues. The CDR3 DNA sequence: TGCAGTGCTAGACCCCGGGGAGCGGGAGGGCGGGAGCAGTTCTTC. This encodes CSARPRGAGGREQFF.

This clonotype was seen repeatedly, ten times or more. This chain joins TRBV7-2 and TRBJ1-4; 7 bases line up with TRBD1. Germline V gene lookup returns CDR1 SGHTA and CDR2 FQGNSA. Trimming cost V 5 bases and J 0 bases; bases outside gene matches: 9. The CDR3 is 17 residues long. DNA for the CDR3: TGTGCCAGCAGCGCAAGGAGACAGGGTGCAACTAATGAAAAACTGTTTTTT. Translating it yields CASSARRQGATNEKLFF.

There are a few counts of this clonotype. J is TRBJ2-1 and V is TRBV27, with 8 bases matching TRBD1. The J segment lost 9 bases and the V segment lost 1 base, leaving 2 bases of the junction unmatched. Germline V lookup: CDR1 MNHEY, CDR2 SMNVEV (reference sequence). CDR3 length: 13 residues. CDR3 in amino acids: CASSLYTGGEQFF. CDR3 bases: TGTGCCAGCAGTTTATATACAGGGGGTGAGCAGTTCTTC.

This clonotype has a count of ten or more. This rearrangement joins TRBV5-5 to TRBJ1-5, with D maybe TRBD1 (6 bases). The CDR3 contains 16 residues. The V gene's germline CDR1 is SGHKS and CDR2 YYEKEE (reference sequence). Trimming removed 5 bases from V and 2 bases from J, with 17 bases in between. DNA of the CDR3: TGTGCCAGCAGTCGAGAGGGGGAATTGGGCAATCAGCCCCAGCATTTT. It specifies CASSREGELGNQPQHF.

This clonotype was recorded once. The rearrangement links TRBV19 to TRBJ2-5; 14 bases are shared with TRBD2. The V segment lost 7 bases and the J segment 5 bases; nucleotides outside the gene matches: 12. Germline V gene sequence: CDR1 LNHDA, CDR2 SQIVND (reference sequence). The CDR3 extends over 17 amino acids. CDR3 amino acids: CASNWAGLAGAYETQYF. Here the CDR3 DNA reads TGTGCCAGTAATTGGGCGGGACTAGCGGGAGCGTATGAGACCCAGTACTTC.

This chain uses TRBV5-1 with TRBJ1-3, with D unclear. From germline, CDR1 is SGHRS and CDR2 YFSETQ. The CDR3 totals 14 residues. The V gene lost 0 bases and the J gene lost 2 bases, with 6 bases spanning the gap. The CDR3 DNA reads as TGCGCCAGCAGCTTGGACAGAACTGGAAACACCATATATTTT. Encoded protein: CASSLDRTGNTIYF.

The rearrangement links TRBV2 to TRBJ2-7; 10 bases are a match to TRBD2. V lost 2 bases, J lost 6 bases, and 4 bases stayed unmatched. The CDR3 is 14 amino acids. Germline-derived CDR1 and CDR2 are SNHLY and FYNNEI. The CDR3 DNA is TGTGCCAGCAGTGAACTTGGACTAGCGGTCGAGCAGTACTTC. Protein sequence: CASSELGLAVEQYF.

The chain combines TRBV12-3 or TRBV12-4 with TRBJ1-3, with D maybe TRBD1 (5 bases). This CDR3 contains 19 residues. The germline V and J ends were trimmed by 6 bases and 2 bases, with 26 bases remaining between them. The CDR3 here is CASRQGLVPSPTAGNTIYF. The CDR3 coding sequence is TGTGCCAGCAGGCAGGGACTGGTTCCAAGCCCCACGGCTGGAAACACCATATATTTT.

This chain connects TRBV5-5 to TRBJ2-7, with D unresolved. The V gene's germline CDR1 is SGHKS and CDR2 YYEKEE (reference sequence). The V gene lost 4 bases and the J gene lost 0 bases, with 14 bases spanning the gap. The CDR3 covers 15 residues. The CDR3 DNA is TGTGCCAGCAGCCCGGCGCTCTCGGTCTCCTACGAGCAGTACTTC. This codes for CASSPALSVSYEQYF. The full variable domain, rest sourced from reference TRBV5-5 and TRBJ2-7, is DAGVTQSPTHLIKTRGQQVTLRCSPISGHKSVSWYQQVLGQGPQFIFQYYEKEERGRGNFPDRFSARQFPNYSSELNVNALLLGDSALYLCASSPALSVSYEQYFGPGTRLTVT.

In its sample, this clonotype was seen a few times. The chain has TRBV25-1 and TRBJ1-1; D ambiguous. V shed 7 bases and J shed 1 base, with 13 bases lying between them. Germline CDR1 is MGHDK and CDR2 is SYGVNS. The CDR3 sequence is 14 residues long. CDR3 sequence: CASTGGSANTEAFF. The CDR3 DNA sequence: TGTGCCAGCACTGGAGGTTCAGCGAACACTGAAGCTTTCTTT.

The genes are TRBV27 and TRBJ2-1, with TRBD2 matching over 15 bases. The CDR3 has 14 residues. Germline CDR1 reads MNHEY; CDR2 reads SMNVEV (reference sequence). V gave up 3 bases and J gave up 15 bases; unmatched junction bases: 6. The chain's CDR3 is CASSLGTSGRIRFF. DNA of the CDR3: TGTGCCAGCAGTTTGGGGACTAGCGGGAGGATTAGGTTCTTC.

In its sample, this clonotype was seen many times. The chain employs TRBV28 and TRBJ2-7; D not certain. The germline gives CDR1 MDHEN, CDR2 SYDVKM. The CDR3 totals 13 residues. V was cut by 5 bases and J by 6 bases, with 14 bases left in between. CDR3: CASSPRARSEQYF. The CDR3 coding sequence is TGTGCCAGCAGTCCTCGGGCCCGTAGCGAGCAGTACTTC.

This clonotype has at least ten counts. CDR3 region: CASSSPTGFPYEQYF. CDR3 sequence (DNA): TGTGCCAGCAGTTCCCCGACAGGTTTTCCCTACGAGCAGTACTTC. The rearrangement uses TRBV28 and TRBJ2-7, with D perhaps TRBD1 (6 bases). This CDR3 has 15 residues. The germline CDR1 and CDR2 sequences are MDHEN and SYDVKM. V was pared by 4 bases and J by 2 bases, with 15 bases between.

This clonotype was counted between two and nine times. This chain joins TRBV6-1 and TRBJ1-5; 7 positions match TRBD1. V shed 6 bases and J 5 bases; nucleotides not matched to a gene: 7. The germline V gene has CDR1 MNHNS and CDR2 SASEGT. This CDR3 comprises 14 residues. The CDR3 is CASRADRADQPQHF. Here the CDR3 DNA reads TGTGCCAGCAGGGCAGACAGGGCCGATCAGCCCCAGCATTTT.

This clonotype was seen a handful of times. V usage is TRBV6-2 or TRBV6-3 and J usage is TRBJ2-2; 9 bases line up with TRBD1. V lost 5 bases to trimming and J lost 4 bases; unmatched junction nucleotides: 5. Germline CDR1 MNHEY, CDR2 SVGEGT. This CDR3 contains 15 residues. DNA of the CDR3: TGTGCCAGCAGTCCGGACAGGGGAGGCACCGGGGAGCTGTTTTTT. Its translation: CASSPDRGGTGELFF.

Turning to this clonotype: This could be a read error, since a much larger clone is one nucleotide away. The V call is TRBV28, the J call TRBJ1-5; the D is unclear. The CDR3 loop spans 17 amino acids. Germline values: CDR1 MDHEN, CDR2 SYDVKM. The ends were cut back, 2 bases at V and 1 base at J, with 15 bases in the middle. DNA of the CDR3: TGTGCCAGCAGTTTAGGTCAGACCCTGGGAAGCAATCAGCCCCAGCATTTT. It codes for CASSLGQTLGSNQPQHF.

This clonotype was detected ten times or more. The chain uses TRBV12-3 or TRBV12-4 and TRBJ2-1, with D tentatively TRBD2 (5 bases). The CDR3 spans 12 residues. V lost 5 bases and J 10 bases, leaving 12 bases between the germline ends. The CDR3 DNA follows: TGTGCCAGCAGTGCCGGACTGGTCGAGCAGTTCTTC. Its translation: CASSAGLVEQFF.

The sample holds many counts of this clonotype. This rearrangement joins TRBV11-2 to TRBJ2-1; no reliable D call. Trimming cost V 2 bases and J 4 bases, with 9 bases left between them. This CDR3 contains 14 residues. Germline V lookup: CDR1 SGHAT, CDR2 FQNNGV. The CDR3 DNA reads TGTGCCAGCAGCTTAAATGGACCGTACAATGAGCAGTTCTTC. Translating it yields CASSLNGPYNEQFF.